The next 3 T cell receptor beta chains were all read from a single sample in a study of human T cells and chemical hapten exposure. As to time point: pre-sensitization, week 0. Treatment meaning: therapeutic diphenylcyclopropenone sensitization with weekly scalp DPC. In TCRdb, the RACE reads were re-called with MiXCR into one record per CDR3 protein. The table includes fewer than 70,000 distinct CDR3 sequences, around 6.6% detected once. This specimen was whole blood, taken in connection with sensitization to the hapten diphenylcyclopropenone (DPC). The receptors were gathered from a woman between 25 and 40 years old with alopecia areata. Some clones in this sample may be carry-over from other donors' samples.

Many counts were recorded for this clonotype. V usage is TRBV20-1 and J usage is TRBJ2-3, with 12 bases aligning to TRBD2. This CDR3 has 17 residues. Germline CDR1 DFQATT, CDR2 SNEGSKA (reference sequence). With V trimmed by 3 bases and J by 4 bases, 11 bases remained unmatched. Here the CDR3 DNA reads TGCAGTGCTAGCGCACTAGCGGGGGGTCGGGTTGCAGATACGCAGTATTTT. Amino acids: CSASALAGGRVADTQYF.

This clonotype was counted a few times. The chain joins TRBV30 to TRBJ1-1; 7 nucleotides align to TRBD1. The CDR3 contains 14 residues. V shed 5 bases and J 4 bases; nucleotides not matched to a gene: 10. Looked up from germline, CDR1 is GTSNPN and CDR2 is SVGIG (reference sequence). CDR3: CAWERDSSFTEAFF. CDR3 DNA sequence: TGTGCCTGGGAAAGGGACAGTTCCTTCACTGAAGCTTTCTTT.

This clonotype has at least ten counts. V usage is TRBV20-1 and J usage is TRBJ2-5; D not resolved. In germline, CDR1 is DFQATT, CDR2 SNEGSKA (reference sequence). The CDR3 has 12 amino acids. Trimming stripped 3 bases from V and 1 base from J, with 6 bases between. The CDR3 here is CSASGLQETQYF. CDR3 sequence (DNA): TGCAGTGCTAGTGGGCTCCAAGAGACCCAGTACTTC.